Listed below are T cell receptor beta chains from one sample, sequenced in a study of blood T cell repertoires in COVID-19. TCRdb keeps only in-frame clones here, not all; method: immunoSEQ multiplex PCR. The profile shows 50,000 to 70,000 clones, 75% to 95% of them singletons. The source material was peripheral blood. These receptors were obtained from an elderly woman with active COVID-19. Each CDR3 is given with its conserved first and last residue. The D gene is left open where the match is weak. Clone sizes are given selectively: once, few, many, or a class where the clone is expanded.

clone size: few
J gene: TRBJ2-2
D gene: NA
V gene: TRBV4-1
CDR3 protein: CASSQVEAATGELFF
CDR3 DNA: TGCGCCAGCAGCCAAGTCGAAGCGGCCACCGGGGAGCTGTTTTTT

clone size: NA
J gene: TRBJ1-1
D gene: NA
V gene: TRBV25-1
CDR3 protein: CASSEGGRARAEAFF
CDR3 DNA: TGTGCCAGCAGTGAAGGGGGCAGGGCGCGTGCTGAAGCTTTCTTT

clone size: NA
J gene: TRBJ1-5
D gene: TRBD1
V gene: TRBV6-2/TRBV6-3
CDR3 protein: CASSYGLTGTGNQPQHF
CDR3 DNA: TGTGCCAGCAGTTACGGCTTAACAGGGACAGGGAATCAGCCCCAGCATTTT

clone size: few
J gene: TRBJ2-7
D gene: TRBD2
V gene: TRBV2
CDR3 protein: CASSGRGTSGSYEQYF
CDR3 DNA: TGTGCCAGCAGTGGACGGGGGACTAGCGGCTCCTACGAGCAGTACTTC

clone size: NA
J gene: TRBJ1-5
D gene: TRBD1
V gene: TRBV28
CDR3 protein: CASLTGGGSNQPQHF
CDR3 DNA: TGTGCCAGCCTCACAGGGGGGGGTAGCAATCAGCCCCAGCATTTT

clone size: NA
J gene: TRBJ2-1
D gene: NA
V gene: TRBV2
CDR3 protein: CASSFGQRDNEQFF
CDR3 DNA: TGTGCCAGCAGTTTCGGACAGCGCGACAATGAGCAGTTCTTC

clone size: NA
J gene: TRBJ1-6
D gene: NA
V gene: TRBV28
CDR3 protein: CASSYPQDITNSPLHF
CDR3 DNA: TGTGCCAGCTCGTACCCCCAGGACATAACTAATTCACCCCTCCACTTT

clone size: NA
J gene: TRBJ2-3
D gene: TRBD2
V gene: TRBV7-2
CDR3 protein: CASSTFSGGAGDTQYF
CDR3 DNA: TGTGCCAGCAGCACCTTTAGCGGGGGGGCAGGAGATACGCAGTATTTT

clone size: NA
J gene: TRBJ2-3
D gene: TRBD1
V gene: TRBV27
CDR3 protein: CASSILDRASDTQYF
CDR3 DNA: TGTGCCAGCAGTATCCTGGACAGGGCATCAGATACGCAGTATTTT

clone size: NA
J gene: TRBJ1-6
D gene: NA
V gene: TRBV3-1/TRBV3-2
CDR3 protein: CASSQDSSGSPLHF
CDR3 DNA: TGTGCCAGCAGCCAAGATAGTAGTGGTTCACCCCTCCACTTT

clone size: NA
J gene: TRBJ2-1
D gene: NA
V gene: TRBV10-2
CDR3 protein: CASSVRSGVDYEQFF
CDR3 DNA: TGCGCCAGCAGTGTTCGTAGTGGCGTTGACTATGAGCAGTTCTTC

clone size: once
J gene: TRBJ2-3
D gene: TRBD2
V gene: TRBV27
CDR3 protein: CASSGWTSGYSGSTDTQYF
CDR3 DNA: TGTGCCAGCAGTGGGTGGACTAGCGGGTACTCGGGGAGCACAGATACGCAGTATTTT

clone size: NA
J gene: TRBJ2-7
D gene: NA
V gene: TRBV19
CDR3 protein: CASSPDRLPYEQYF
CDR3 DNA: TGTGCCAGTAGCCCCGACAGGCTTCCCTACGAGCAGTACTTC

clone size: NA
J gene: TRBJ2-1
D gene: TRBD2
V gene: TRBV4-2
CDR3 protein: CASSQEGGFVYNEQFF
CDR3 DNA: TGTGCCAGCAGCCAAGAGGGAGGGTTTGTGTACAATGAGCAGTTCTTC

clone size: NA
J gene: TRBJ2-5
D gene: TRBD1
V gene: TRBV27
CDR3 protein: CASSAWGQQETQYF
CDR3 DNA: TGTGCCAGCAGTGCATGGGGACAGCAAGAGACCCAGTACTTC

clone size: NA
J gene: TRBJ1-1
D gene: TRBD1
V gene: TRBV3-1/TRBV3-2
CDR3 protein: CASSQPTGVNTEAFF
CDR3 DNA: TGTGCCAGCAGCCAACCCACAGGGGTGAACACTGAAGCTTTCTTT

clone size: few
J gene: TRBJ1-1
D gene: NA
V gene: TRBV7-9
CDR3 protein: CASSAHLQGRTEAFF
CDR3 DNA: TGTGCCAGCAGCGCCCACCTGCAGGGGCGAACTGAAGCTTTCTTT

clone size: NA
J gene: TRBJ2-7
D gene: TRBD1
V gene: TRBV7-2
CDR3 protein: CASSPPRQGLSYEQYF
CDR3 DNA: TGTGCCAGCAGCCCCCCCAGACAGGGCCTCTCCTACGAGCAGTACTTC

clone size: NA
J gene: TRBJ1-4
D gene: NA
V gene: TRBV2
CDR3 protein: CASSAQGREKLFF
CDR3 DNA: TGTGCCAGCAGTGCCCAGGGGAGAGAAAAACTGTTTTTT

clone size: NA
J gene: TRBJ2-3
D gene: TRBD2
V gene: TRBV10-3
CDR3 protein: CAISGSGASTDTQYF
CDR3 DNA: TGTGCCATCAGTGGTAGCGGGGCTAGCACAGATACGCAGTATTTT

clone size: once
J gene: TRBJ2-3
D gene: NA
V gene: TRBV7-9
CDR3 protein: CASSLAGRGDTQYF
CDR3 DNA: TGTGCCAGCAGCTTAGCCGGGCGGGGAGATACGCAGTATTTT

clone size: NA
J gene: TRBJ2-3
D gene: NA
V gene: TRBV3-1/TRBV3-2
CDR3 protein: CASSLRDSADTQYF
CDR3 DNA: TGTGCCAGCAGCCTCCGGGACTCGGCAGATACGCAGTATTTT

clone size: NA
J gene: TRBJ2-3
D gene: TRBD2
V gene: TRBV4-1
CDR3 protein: CASSHLLAEGGTDTQYF
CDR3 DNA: TGCGCCAGCAGCCACCTACTAGCGGAGGGGGGGACAGATACGCAGTATTTT

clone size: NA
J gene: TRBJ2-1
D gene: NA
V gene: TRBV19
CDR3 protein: CASSTLTGGEGEQFF
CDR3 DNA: TGTGCCAGTAGTACCCTGACAGGTGGTGAGGGTGAGCAGTTCTTC

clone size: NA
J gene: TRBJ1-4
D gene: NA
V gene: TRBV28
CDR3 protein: CASSLPRGGGWGNEKLFF
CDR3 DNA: TGTGCCAGCAGTCTCCCTCGCGGGGGCGGGTGGGGTAATGAAAAACTGTTTTTT

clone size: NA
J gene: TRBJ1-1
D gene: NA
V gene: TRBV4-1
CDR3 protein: CASSLEVTAEYTEAFF
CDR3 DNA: TGCGCCAGCAGCCTGGAGGTGACGGCCGAGTACACTGAAGCTTTCTTT

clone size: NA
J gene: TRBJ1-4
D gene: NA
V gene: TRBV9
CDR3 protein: CASSDDGTTLFF
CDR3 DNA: TGTGCCAGCAGTGACGATGGGACAACGCTGTTTTTT

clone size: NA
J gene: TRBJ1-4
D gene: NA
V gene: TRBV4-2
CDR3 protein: CASSQDQVQGNEKLFF
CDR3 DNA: TGTGCCAGCAGCCAAGATCAGGTGCAGGGCAATGAAAAACTGTTTTTT

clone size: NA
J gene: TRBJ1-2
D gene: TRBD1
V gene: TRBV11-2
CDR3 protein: CASSLGTGAYGYTF
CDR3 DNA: TGTGCCAGCAGCCTCGGGACAGGGGCATATGGCTACACCTTC

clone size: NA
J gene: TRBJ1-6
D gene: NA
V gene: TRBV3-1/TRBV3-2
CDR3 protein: CASSQSNEGASPLHF
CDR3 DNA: TGTGCCAGCAGCCAATCAAACGAGGGTGCTTCACCCCTCCACTTT

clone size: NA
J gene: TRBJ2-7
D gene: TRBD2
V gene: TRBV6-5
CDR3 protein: CASRPGLAGVNEQYF
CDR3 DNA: TGTGCCAGCAGACCCGGACTAGCGGGAGTCAACGAGCAGTACTTC

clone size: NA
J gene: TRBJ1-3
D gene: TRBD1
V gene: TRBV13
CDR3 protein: CASSFQGEISGNTIYF
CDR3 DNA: TGTGCCAGCAGCTTCCAGGGGGAGATCTCTGGAAACACCATATATTTT

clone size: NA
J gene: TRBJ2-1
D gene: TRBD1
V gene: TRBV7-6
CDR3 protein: CASSSGQGHSGEQFF
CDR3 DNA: TGTGCCAGCAGCTCGGGACAGGGGCATTCAGGAGAGCAGTTCTTC

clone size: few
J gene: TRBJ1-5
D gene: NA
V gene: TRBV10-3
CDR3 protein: CAISERRFLNQPQHF
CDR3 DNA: TGTGCCATCAGTGAGCGTCGGTTTTTAAATCAGCCCCAGCATTTT

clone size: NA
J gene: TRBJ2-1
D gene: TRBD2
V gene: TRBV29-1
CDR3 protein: CSVELRTSGPGNEQFF
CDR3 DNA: TGCAGCGTTGAACTAAGGACTAGCGGCCCCGGTAATGAGCAGTTCTTC

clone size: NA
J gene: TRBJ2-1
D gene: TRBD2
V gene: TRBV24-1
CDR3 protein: CATSDLASGGGGYNEQFF
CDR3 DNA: TGTGCCACCAGTGATTTGGCTAGCGGGGGGGGAGGTTACAATGAGCAGTTCTTC

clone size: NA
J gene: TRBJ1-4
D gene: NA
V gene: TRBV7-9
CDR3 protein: CASSLAGYNEKLFF
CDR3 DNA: TGTGCCAGCAGCTTGGCGGGATATAATGAAAAACTGTTTTTT

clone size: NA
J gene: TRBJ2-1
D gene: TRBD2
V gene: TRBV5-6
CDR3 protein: CASSPGLAWSSYNEQFF
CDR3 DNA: TGTGCCAGCAGCCCGGGACTAGCGTGGAGCTCCTACAATGAGCAGTTCTTC

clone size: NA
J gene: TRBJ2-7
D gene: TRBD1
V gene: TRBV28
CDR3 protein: CASSPTGTAVSYEQYF
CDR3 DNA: TGTGCCAGCAGTCCTACCGGGACAGCAGTATCCTACGAGCAGTACTTC

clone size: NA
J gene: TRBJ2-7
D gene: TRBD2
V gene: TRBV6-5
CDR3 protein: CASKAGSYEQYF
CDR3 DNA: TGTGCCAGCAAAGCGGGATCGTACGAGCAGTACTTC

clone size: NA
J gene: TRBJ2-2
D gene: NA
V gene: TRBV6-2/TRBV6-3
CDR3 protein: CASSYLVQNTGELFF
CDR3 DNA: TGTGCCAGCAGTTACCTAGTTCAGAACACCGGGGAGCTGTTTTTT

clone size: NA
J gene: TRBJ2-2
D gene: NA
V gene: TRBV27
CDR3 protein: CASSSVGVTGELFF
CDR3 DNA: TGTGCCAGCAGCAGCGTAGGGGTCACCGGGGAGCTGTTTTTT

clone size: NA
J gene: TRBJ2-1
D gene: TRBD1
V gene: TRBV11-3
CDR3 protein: CASSLGAGTGDNEQFF
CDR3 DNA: TGTGCCAGCAGCTTAGGGGCCGGGACAGGGGACAATGAGCAGTTCTTC

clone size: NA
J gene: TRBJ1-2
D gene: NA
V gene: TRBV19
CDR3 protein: CASSIPAWGLGGYTF
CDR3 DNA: TGTGCCAGTAGTATCCCGGCGTGGGGCCTGGGAGGCTACACCTTC

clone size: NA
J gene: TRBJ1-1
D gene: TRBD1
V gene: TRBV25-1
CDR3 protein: CASSEGPGQGPNTEAFF
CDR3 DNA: TGTGCCAGCAGTGAAGGCCCGGGACAGGGGCCCAACACTGAAGCTTTCTTT